This TCR beta chain derives from a study of cytomegalovirus exposure and HLA in healthy donors. Primers included in the PCR were 60 Vbeta and 13 Jbeta primers. Measured with immunoSEQ multiplex PCR; TCRdb has only the in-frame clones, and not every one. This table holds 110,000 to 150,000 clones. Looked up from germline, CDR1 is SGHTA and CDR2 is FQGNSA. Trimming pared 1 base from V and 6 bases from J, leaving 16 bases between. The CDR3 extends over 16 amino acids. This chain joins TRBV7-2 and TRBJ2-1; a weak D match, TRBD2 (6 bases). The sequencing input was PBMCs. This sequence originates from a man aged 35 to 55 in good health and CMV-seronegative. Here the CDR3 reads CASSLGGAGRSNEQFF. Here the CDR3 DNA reads TGTGCCAGCAGCTTAGGTGGGGCGGGGAGGAGCAATGAGCAGTTCTTC.